This TCR beta chain was sequenced in a study of siplizumab effects on memory and regulatory T cells. Libraries were prepared by immunoSEQ multiplex PCR; TCRdb keeps only in-frame clonotypes and omits some of them. Among more than 85,000 clones listed, around nine tenths were seen once. Germline V gene data show CDR1 as SGHRS and CDR2 as YFSETQ. The V segment lost 7 bases and the J segment 5 bases; nucleotides outside the gene matches: 10. This CDR3 has 15 amino acids. This TCR was recovered from a human donor in good health. The chain links TRBV5-1 to TRBJ1-1; 11 nucleotides align to TRBD1. The sequenced sample was CD4+ T cells sorted from blood. The CDR3 is CASQKRTGGQTEAFF. In DNA, the CDR3 is TGCGCCAGCCAGAAAAGGACAGGGGGCCAAACTGAAGCTTTCTTT.